This T cell receptor beta chain was sequenced for a study of low-dose radiotherapy and immunotherapy resistance in tumors (dated by TCRdb to the early 2020s). For the wider study: In Cohort 1, each fraction delivered 0.5 Gy every 2 weeks, and the prescribed total PTV dose was 6.5 Gy. Patients took aspirin 300 mg orally once daily for four cycles, starting on cycle 1 day 1. Cyclophosphamide 200 mg/m2 was given intravenously every two weeks, one day before each radiation and immunotherapy administration. No randomization into treatment groups was done for the people taking part in the trial. In Cohort 2, 1 Gy per fraction was delivered every two weeks, for a total of 13 Gy over 26 weeks. Patients were given nivolumab as a 240 mg flat dose every two weeks and ipilimumab at 1 mg/kg every six weeks, with both drugs delivered intravenously. Eight patients were included in the translational analysis: three from the first dose cohort and the first five from the second dose cohort.

Clipping removes 0 bases from V and 2 bases from J, with 9 as the unmatched junction base count. CDR1 ENHRY and CDR2 SYGVKD are derived from the germline V gene. The CDR3 runs 18 residues from the cysteine to the phenylalanine. The read is trimmed to its CDR3 DNA, 54 bases read in frame from base 1. First-strand cDNA was synthesized using Superscript III and a set of TRAV- and TRBV-specific primers, so that both TCRalpha and TCRbeta chains were covered. TCRs were amplified with Phusion for 20 PCR cycles, with a constant-region primer paired with the adapter attached to the V primers. Amplification of the isolated mRNA was done with the MessageAmp II aRNA Amplification Kit, which involved a roughly 16-hour in vitro transcription at 37 degrees C. The Dynabeads mRNA DIRECT Purification Kit was used to isolate the mRNA for TCR sequencing. A second approximately 25-cycle Phusion PCR added indexed Illumina adapters, and products were purified with AMPure XP beads. An Illumina MiniSeq instrument was used to deep-sequence the TCRalpha and TCRbeta libraries. The authors' pipeline ran thus. Custom Perl scripts were used to pool TCR sequences that encoded the same protein, to remove out-of-frame sequences, and to calculate the abundance of each clonotype. TCR sequences supported by only a single read were excluded from analysis. Repertoire metrics included Shannon entropy, Gini index, clonality, richness, and frequency of TCRs shared between repertoires. TCRdb reanalyzed the raw reads on its own, using fastp at Q25 for trimming and MiXCR for clone calling, and kept in-frame beta chains. CDR3 protein sequences are deduplicated, and each keeps its most common genes and DNA. V and J calls and clone size were set by TCRdb, not the authors. This sample is represented by 35,000 to 50,000 distinct CDR3 sequences; less than 25% of them were singletons. The ten biggest clones cover roughly 9.4% of the sample.

This clonotype was observed many times. This clone's antigen is unknown. No base-level quality is on record; no much larger clone is a single base apart. Taken with the paper, the label for time point translates to: after trial treatment. In the paper's terms, the treatment or condition label means: LDRT plus nivolumab, ipilimumab, low-dose cyclophosphamide and aspirin (RACIN trial). Donors were enrolled in RACIN, a single-arm phase I dose-escalation trial in which nivolumab, ipilimumab, aspirin, low-dose cyclophosphamide and low-dose radiotherapy were combined. To be eligible, a patient needed to have an advanced solid tumor that was TIL-negative.

Sequencing was performed on PBMCs, taken after low-dose radiotherapy plus immunotherapy. The chain is assembled from TRBV10-3 and TRBJ2-5, and 10 junction bases match TRBD1. The sequence derives from a female donor with ovarian cancer. The DNA is TGTGCCATCAGTGAGTCGTTCAGCGGGACAGGGGTTCAAGAGACCCAGTACTTC. This sequence encodes CAISESFSGTGVQETQYF.